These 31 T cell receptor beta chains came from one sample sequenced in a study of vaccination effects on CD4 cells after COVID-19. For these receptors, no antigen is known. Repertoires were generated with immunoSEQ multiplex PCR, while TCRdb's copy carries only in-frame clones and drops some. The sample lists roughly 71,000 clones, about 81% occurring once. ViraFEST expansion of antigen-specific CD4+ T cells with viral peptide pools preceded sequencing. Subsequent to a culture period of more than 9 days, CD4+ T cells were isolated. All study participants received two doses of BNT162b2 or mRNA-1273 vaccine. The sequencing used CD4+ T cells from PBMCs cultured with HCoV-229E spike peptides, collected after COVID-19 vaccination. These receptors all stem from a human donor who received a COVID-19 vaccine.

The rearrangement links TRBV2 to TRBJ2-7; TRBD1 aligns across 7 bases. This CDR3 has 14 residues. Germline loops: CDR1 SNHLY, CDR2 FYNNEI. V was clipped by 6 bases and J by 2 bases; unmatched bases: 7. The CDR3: CASSPRTGAYEQYV. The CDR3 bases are TGTGCCAGCAGCCCCCGGACAGGCGCCTACGAGCAGTACGTC.

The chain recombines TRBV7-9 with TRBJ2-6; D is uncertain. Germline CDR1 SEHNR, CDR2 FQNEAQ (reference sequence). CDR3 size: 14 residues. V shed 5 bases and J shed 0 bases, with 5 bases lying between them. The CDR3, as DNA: TGTGCCAGCAGCCTGAGCTCTGGGGCCAACGTCCTGACTTTC. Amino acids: CASSLSSGANVLTF. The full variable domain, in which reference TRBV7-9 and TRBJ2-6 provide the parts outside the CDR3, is DTGVSQNPRHKITKRGQNVTFRCDPISEHNRLYWYRQTLGQGPEFLTYFQNEAQLEKSRLLSDRFSAERPKGSFSTLEIQRTEQGDSAMYLCASSLSSGANVLTFGAGSRLTVL.

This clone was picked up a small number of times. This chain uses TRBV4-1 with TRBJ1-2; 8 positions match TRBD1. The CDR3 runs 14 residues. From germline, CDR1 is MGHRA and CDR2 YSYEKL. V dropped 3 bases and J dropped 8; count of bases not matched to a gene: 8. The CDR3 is CASSHPGRDRGYTF. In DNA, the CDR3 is TGCGCCAGCAGCCACCCGGGGCGGGACAGGGGCTACACCTTC.

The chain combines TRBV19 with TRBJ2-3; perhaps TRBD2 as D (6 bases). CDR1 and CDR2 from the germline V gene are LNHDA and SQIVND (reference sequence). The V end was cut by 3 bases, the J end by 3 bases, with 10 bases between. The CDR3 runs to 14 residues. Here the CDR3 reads CASSISGRTDTQYF. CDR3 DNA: TGTGCCAGTAGTATTTCGGGGAGGACAGATACGCAGTATTTT.

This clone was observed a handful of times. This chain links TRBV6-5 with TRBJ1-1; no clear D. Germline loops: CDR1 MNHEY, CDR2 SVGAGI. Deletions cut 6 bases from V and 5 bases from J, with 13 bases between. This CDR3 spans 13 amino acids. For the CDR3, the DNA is TGTGCCAGCAGGGGTGAAGTGTTTACTGAAGCTTTCTTT. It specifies CASRGEVFTEAFF.

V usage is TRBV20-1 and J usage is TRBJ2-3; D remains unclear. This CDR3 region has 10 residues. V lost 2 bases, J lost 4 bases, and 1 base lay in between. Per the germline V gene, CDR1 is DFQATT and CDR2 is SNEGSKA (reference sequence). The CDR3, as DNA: TGCAGTGCTAGATCAGATACGCAGTATTTT. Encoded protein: CSARSDTQYF.

CDR3 sequence (DNA): TGTGCCAGCAGTCCACTAGAGACAGGAAAGAAAGGCAATCAGCCCCAGCATTTT. Amino acid sequence: CASSPLETGKKGNQPQHF. This rearrangement joins TRBV28 to TRBJ1-5; TRBD1 is a possible D gene (6 bases). The CDR3 extends over 18 amino acids. From germline, CDR1 is MDHEN and CDR2 SYDVKM. V was clipped by 5 bases and J by 2 bases, with 22 bases between them.

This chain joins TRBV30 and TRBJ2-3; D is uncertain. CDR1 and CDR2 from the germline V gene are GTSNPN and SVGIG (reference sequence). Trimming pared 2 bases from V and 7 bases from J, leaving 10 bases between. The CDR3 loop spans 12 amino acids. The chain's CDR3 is CAWSSTFNTQYF. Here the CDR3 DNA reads TGTGCCTGGAGTTCTACGTTCAATACGCAGTATTTT.

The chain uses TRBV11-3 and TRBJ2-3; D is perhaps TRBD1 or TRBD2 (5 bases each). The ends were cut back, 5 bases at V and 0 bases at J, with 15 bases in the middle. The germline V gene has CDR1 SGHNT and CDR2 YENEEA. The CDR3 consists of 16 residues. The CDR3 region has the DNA TGTGCCAGCAGCCCGAGGGGCGGTCTTAGCACAGATACGCAGTATTTT. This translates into CASSPRGGLSTDTQYF.

CDR3 nucleotide sequence: TGTGCCAGCAGTGACTTGGGACCCGGGAACACTGAAGCTTTCTTT. Translating gives CASSDLGPGNTEAFF. This chain uses TRBV2 with TRBJ1-1; D possibly corresponds to TRBD1 (5 bases). V lost 3 bases and J lost 1, with 12 bases in between. Germline V lookup: CDR1 SNHLY, CDR2 FYNNEI. This CDR3 comprises 15 residues.

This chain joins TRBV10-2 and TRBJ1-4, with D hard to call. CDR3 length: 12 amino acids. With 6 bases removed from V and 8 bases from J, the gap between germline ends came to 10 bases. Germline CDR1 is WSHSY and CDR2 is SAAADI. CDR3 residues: CASRKENEKLFF. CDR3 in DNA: TGCGCCAGCAGGAAGGAAAACGAAAAACTGTTTTTT.

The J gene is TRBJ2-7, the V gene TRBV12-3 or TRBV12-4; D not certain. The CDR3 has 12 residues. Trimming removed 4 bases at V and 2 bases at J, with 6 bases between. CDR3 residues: CASSSGTYEQYV. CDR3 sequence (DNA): TGTGCCAGCAGTTCAGGCACCTACGAGCAGTACGTC.

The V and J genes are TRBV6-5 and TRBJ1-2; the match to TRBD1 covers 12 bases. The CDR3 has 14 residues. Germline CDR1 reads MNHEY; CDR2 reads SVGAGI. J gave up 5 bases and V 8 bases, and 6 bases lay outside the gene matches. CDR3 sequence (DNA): TGTGCCAGCGTGGGACAGGGGGCTTGGTATGGCTACACCTTC. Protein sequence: CASVGQGAWYGYTF.

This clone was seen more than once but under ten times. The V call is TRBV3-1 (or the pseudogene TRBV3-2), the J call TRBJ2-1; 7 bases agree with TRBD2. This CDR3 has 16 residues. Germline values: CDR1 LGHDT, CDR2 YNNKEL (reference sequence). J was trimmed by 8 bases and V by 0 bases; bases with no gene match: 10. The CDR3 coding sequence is TGTGCCAGCAGCCAAGATAAAACGGGGGGATTGGATGAGCAGTTCTTC. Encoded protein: CASSQDKTGGLDEQFF.

CDR3 loop: CASRGLAVTGELFF. In DNA form, the CDR3 reads TGCGCCAGCAGGGGACTAGCGGTTACCGGGGAGCTGTTTTTT. The rearrangement uses TRBV5-1 and TRBJ2-2; 11 bases align to TRBD2. The CDR3 has 14 residues. Germline V lookup: CDR1 SGHRS, CDR2 YFSETQ. V was clipped by 5 bases and J by 5 bases; unmatched bases: 2.

CDR3 in DNA: TGCGCCAGCAGCTTGGGAGGGGTCTCCTACAATGAGCAGTTCTTC. Translating it yields CASSLGGVSYNEQFF. The chain employs TRBV5-1 and TRBJ2-1, with D perhaps being TRBD1 or TRBD2 (5 bases each). CDR3 length equals 15 residues. V was shortened by 0 bases and J by 0 bases, with 7 bases between the two germline ends. CDR1 is SGHRS, CDR2 YFSETQ, per germline. The full variable domain, its missing parts supplied by reference TRBV5-1 and TRBJ2-1, is KAGVTQTPRYLIKTRGQQVTLSCSPISGHRSVSWYQQTPGQGLQFLFEYFSETQRNKGNFPGRFSGRQFSNSRSEMNVSTLELGDSALYLCASSLGGVSYNEQFFGPGTRLTVL.

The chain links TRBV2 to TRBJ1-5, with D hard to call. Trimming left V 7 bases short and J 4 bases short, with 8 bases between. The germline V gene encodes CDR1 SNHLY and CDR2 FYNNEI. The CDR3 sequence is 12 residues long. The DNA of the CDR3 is TGTGCCAGCATGGGGAGTAATCAGCCCCAGCATTTT. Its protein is CASMGSNQPQHF.

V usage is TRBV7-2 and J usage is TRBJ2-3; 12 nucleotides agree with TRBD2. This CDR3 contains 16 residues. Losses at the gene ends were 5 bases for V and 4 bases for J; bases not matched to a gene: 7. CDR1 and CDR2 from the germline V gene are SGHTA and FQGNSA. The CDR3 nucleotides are TGTGCCAGCAGCGCCAGACTAGCGGGGGCCTCAGATACGCAGTATTTT. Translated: CASSARLAGASDTQYF.

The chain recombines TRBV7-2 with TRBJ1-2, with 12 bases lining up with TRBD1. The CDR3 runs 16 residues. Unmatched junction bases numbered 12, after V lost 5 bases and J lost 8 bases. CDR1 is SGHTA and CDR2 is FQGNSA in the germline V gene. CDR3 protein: CASSLTPGQGAGGYTF. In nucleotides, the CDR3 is TGTGCCAGCAGCCTCACTCCGGGACAGGGGGCTGGAGGCTACACCTTC.

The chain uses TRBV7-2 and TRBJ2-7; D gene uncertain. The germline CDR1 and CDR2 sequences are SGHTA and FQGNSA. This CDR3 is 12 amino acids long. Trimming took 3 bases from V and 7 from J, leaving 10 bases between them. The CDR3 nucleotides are TGTGCCAGCAGCTTCGTAGGACGGGAGCAGTACGTC. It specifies CASSFVGREQYV.

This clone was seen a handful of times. The CDR3 nucleotides are TGCGCCAGCAGCTTCACCGGGACGGACCTCAATTCACCCCTCCACTTT. Encoded protein: CASSFTGTDLNSPLHF. This rearrangement joins TRBV5-1 to TRBJ1-6; tentatively, D is TRBD1 (5 bases). CDR1 and CDR2 from the germline V gene are SGHRS and YFSETQ. Trimming took 2 bases from V and 7 from J, leaving 16 bases between them. The CDR3 spans 16 residues. The full variable domain, rest sourced from reference TRBV5-1 and TRBJ1-6, is KAGVTQTPRYLIKTRGQQVTLSCSPISGHRSVSWYQQTPGQGLQFLFEYFSETQRNKGNFPGRFSGRQFSNSRSEMNVSTLELGDSALYLCASSFTGTDLNSPLHFGNGTRLTVT.

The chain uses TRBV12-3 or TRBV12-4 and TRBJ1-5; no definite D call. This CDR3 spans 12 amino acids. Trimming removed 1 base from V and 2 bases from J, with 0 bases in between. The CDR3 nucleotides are TGTGCCAGCAGTTTAGGCAATCAGCCCCAGCATTTT. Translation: CASSLGNQPQHF.

CDR3 sequence reads: CASSPLRNTGELFF. Written as DNA, the CDR3 is TGTGCCAGCTCACCACTTAGAAACACCGGGGAGCTGTTTTTT. The chain joins TRBV18 to TRBJ2-2; no reliable D call. V was clipped by 1 base and J by 2 bases, with 5 bases between them. CDR1 and CDR2 (germline): KGHSH, LQKENI. This CDR3 comprises 14 residues.

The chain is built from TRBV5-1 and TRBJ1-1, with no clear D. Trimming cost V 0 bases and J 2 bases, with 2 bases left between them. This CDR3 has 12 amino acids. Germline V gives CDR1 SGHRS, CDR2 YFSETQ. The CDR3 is CASSLANTEAFF. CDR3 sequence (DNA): TGCGCCAGCAGCTTGGCCAACACTGAAGCTTTCTTT. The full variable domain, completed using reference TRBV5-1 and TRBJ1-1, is KAGVTQTPRYLIKTRGQQVTLSCSPISGHRSVSWYQQTPGQGLQFLFEYFSETQRNKGNFPGRFSGRQFSNSRSEMNVSTLELGDSALYLCASSLANTEAFFGQGTRLTVV.

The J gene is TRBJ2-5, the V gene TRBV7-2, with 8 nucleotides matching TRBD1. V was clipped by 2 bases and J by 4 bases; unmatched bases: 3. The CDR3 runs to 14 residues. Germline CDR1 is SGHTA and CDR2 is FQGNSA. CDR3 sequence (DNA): TGTGCCAGCAGCTTACGACAGGGGTTAGAGACCCAGTACTTC. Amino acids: CASSLRQGLETQYF.

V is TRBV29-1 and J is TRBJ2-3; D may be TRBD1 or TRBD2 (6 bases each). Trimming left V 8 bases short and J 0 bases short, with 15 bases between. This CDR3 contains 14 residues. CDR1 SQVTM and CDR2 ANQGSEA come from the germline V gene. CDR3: CSLRRGASTDTQYF. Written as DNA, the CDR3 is TGCAGCCTCAGGAGGGGGGCTAGCACAGATACGCAGTATTTT.

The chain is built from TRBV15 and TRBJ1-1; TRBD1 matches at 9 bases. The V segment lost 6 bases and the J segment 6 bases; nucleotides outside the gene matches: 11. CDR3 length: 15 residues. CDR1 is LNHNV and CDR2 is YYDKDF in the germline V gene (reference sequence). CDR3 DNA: TGTGCCACCAGGACCGACAGGGGGGGATTGCCTGAAGCTTTCTTT. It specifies CATRTDRGGLPEAFF.

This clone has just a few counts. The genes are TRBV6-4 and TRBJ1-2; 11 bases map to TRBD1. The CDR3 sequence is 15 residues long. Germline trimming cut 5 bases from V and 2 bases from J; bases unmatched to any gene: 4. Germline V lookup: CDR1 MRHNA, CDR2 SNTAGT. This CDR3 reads CASSSGQGANYGYTF. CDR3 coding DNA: TGTGCCAGCAGTTCCGGACAGGGGGCAAACTATGGCTACACCTTC.

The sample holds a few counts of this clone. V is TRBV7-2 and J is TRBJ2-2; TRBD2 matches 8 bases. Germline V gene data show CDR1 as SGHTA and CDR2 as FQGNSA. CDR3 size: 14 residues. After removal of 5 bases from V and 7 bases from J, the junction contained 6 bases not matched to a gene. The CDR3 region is CASSGRLASGELFF. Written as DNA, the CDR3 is TGTGCCAGCAGCGGACGACTAGCGAGCGGGGAGCTGTTTTTT.

The CDR3 DNA follows: TGCGCCAGCAGCTTGTTGGGTGGCGGGGGGGCGGATGAGCAGTTCTTC. Amino acids: CASSLLGGGGADEQFF. The chain employs TRBV5-1 and TRBJ2-1, with 9 bases matching TRBD2. The CDR3 has 16 amino acids. Trimming took 1 base from V and 8 from J; bases not matched to a gene: 10. CDR1 and CDR2 from the germline V gene are SGHRS and YFSETQ.

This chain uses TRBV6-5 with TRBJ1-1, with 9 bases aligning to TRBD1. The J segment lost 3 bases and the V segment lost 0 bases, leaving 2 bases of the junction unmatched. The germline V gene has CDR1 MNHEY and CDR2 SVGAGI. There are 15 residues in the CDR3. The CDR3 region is CASSYSGTGYTEAFF. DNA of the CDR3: TGTGCCAGCAGTTACTCGGGGACAGGGTACACTGAAGCTTTCTTT.